The next 30 T cell receptor beta chains were all read from a single sample in a study of blood T cells in healthy people across ages. With a J-beta primer mix and a sample-barcoded 5' primer, a second PCR ran about 7 to 12 cycles. Each CDR3 protein is one row after TCRdb ran MiXCR on the 5' RACE reads. The data show about 1,400,000 distinct CDR3 sequences, approximately 60% seen once. The sequenced material came from blood. Source of these receptors: a young man in good health.

V gene TRBV25-1 combines with J gene TRBJ1-2; D may be TRBD1 (5 bases). The CDR3 sequence is 17 residues long. The germline V and J ends were trimmed by 4 bases and 3 bases, with 21 bases remaining between them. Germline CDR1 MGHDK, CDR2 SYGVNS. This chain's CDR3 is CASSGTTRANLHYGYTF. Here the CDR3 DNA reads TGTGCCAGCAGTGGAACCACCAGGGCGAACCTCCACTATGGCTACACCTTC.

The J gene is TRBJ2-5, the V gene TRBV15, with 8 bases aligning to TRBD2. With 2 bases clipped from V and 2 bases from J, the junction kept 10 bases outside the gene matches. Germline V CDR1 and CDR2: LNHNV, YYDKDF (reference sequence). The CDR3 has 17 amino acids. This CDR3 reads CATSRSLPRLAQETQYF. As DNA, the CDR3 is TGTGCCACCAGCAGATCCCTCCCTCGACTAGCGCAAGAGACCCAGTACTTC. Full variable domain (remainder filled in from reference TRBV15 and TRBJ2-5): DAMVIQNPRYQVTQFGKPVTLSCSQTLNHNVMYWYQQKSSQAPKLLFHYYDKDFNNEADTPDNFQSRRPNTSFCFLDIRSPGLGDTAMYLCATSRSLPRLAQETQYFGPGTRLLVL.

V and J are TRBV29-1 and TRBJ1-1; perhaps TRBD1 as D (6 bases). Per germline, CDR1 SQVTM and CDR2 ANQGSEA. The CDR3 has 16 residues. Trimming took 0 bases from V and 1 from J, leaving 15 bases between them. CDR3 amino acids: CSVEDLGRGGNTEAFF. The DNA of the CDR3 is TGCAGCGTTGAAGATCTGGGCAGGGGAGGGAACACTGAAGCTTTCTTT.

The chain carries TRBV6-6 and TRBJ1-1, with TRBD1 matching 8 bases. V shed 5 bases and J 0 bases; nucleotides not matched to a gene: 2. Per germline, CDR1 MNHNY and CDR2 SVGAGI (reference sequence). This CDR3 is 14 amino acids long. The DNA for the CDR3 is TGTGCCAGCAGTCGGACAGGGATGAACACTGAAGCTTTCTTT. It encodes CASSRTGMNTEAFF.

The V and J genes are TRBV7-2 and TRBJ2-5; 9 bases align to TRBD1. With 5 bases clipped from V and 4 bases from J, the junction kept 11 bases outside the gene matches. Germline CDR1 is SGHTA and CDR2 is FQGNSA. CDR3 length equals 16 residues. CDR3 loop: CASSPLGTGYGETQYF. The CDR3, as DNA: TGTGCCAGCAGCCCCCTGGGGACAGGGTATGGAGAGACCCAGTACTTC.

The CDR3 spells CASSQEISASSRFF. As DNA, the CDR3 is TGCGCCAGCAGCCAAGAAATCTCAGCTAGCTCGCGGTTCTTC. The chain has TRBV4-1 and TRBJ2-1; weak D call: TRBD2 (5 bases). This CDR3 region has 14 residues. Germline CDR1 MGHRA, CDR2 YSYEKL. The germline V and J ends were trimmed by 0 bases and 15 bases, with 18 bases remaining between them.

The rearrangement links TRBV27 to TRBJ1-1; D possibly corresponds to TRBD1 (6 bases). Per the germline V gene, CDR1 is MNHEY and CDR2 is SMNVEV (reference sequence). CDR3 length: 14 amino acids. Trimming pared 6 bases from V and 6 bases from J, leaving 17 bases between. In nucleotides, the CDR3 is TGTGCCAGCAGAGATGGGGGGCGAACCTCTGAAGCTTTCTTT. This encodes CASRDGGRTSEAFF.

This chain joins TRBV20-1 and TRBJ1-2, with no clear D. This CDR3 has 13 amino acids. Deletions cut 6 bases from V and 4 bases from J, with 15 bases between. The germline V gene encodes CDR1 DFQATT and CDR2 SNEGSKA (reference sequence). CDR3 sequence reads: CSALLDDPYGYTF. The DNA for the CDR3 is TGCAGTGCCTTACTGGACGACCCCTATGGCTACACCTTC.

A few counts support this clonotype. The chain is built from TRBV6-5 and TRBJ2-4; 14 nucleotides line up with TRBD2. The J call could be wrong; TRBJ2-7 is a better fit for the DNA end. The V gene's germline CDR1 is MNHEY and CDR2 SVGAGI. This CDR3 comprises 14 residues. The CDR3 reads CASTRLAGGLEQYF. The CDR3, as DNA: TGTGCCAGCACACGACTAGCGGGGGGGCTCGAGCAGTACTTC.

The gene calls are TRBV6-2 or TRBV6-3 and TRBJ2-3; weak D call: TRBD2 (5 bases). With 10 bases removed from V and 3 bases from J, the gap between germline ends came to 11 bases. Germline CDR1 and CDR2: MNHEY and SVGEGT. The CDR3 runs 12 residues. The CDR3 spells CATNEGTDTQYF. The CDR3 coding sequence is TGTGCCACCAACGAGGGTACAGATACGCAGTATTTT.

The V call is TRBV10-3, the J call TRBJ2-7, with TRBD2 matching 12 bases. The DNA end favors TRBJ2-5, so the J call may be wrong. From germline, CDR1 is ENHRY and CDR2 SYGVKD. CDR3 length equals 15 residues. The CDR3 here is CAISETTSGSETQYF. DNA of the CDR3: TGTGCCATCAGTGAGACGACTAGCGGGAGTGAGACCCAGTACTTC.

This chain joins TRBV12-3 or TRBV12-4 and TRBJ1-5, with D uncertain. This CDR3 is built from 14 residues. Trimming cost V 9 bases and J 0 bases, with 12 bases left between them. Here the CDR3 reads CASSVSVSNQPQHF. CDR3 nucleotide sequence: TGTGCCAGTAGCGTCTCTGTTAGCAATCAGCCCCAGCATTTT.

Worth noting for this clonotype: Germline and junction disagree at one end, which may indicate a read error. The chain uses TRBV5-1 and TRBJ1-4, with D possibly TRBD1 on 5 matching bases. The CDR3 covers 17 residues. Germline V gene data show CDR1 as SGHRS and CDR2 as YFSETQ. The CDR3 here is CASSFDWGVPAKEKLFF. The CDR3 region has the DNA TGCGCCAGCAGCTTTGACTGGGGGGTCCCAGCTAAAGAAAAACTGTTTTTT.

The rearrangement links TRBV5-1 to TRBJ1-5; D unresolved. This CDR3 has 14 amino acids. V lost 2 bases and J 5 bases, leaving 11 bases between the germline ends. From germline, CDR1 is SGHRS and CDR2 YFSETQ. The CDR3 bases are TGCGCCAGCAGCTTTAATTTGGGAGATCAGCCCCAGCATTTT. Its protein product is CASSFNLGDQPQHF.

This chain uses TRBV7-2 with TRBJ2-6; 7 positions agree with TRBD1. The CDR3 is 15 residues long. V lost 8 bases and J lost 3; bases outside the gene matches: 7. The V gene's germline CDR1 is SGHTA and CDR2 FQGNSA. CDR3 DNA: TGTGCCAGCGAAAACAGGGGCGGTGGGGCCAACGTCCTGACTTTC. Translation: CASENRGGGANVLTF.

This clonotype was seen a few times. The V and J genes are TRBV4-1 and TRBJ1-1; 9 bases line up with TRBD1. Per germline, CDR1 MGHRA and CDR2 YSYEKL. This CDR3 has 13 amino acids. With V trimmed by 4 bases and J by 5 bases, 2 bases remained unmatched. For the CDR3, the DNA is TGCGCCAGCAGCCGGACAGGGGTAACTGAAGCTTTCTTT. Amino acid sequence: CASSRTGVTEAFF.

This chain connects TRBV12-5 to TRBJ2-1; D is undetermined. CDR1 is LGHNT and CDR2 is FRNRAP in the germline V gene. V was clipped by 0 bases and J by 8 bases, with 5 bases between them. The CDR3 spans 12 residues. This CDR3 reads CASGLVLDEQFF. In DNA, the CDR3 is TGTGCTAGTGGTTTGGTACTCGATGAGCAGTTCTTC.

The genes are TRBV7-8 and TRBJ1-1; the D is unclear. Germline loops: CDR1 SGHVS, CDR2 FQNEAQ. The V end lost 3 bases, the J end lost 3 bases, and 14 bases lay between the germline ends. This CDR3 comprises 15 residues. The CDR3 sequence is CASSFGRRQDTEAFF. CDR3 sequence (DNA): TGTGCCAGCAGCTTCGGACGGCGCCAGGACACTGAAGCTTTCTTT.

V gene TRBV4-2 combines with J gene TRBJ2-3; TRBD2 aligns across 10 bases. Per the germline V gene, CDR1 is LGHNA and CDR2 is YNFKEQ. V trimming: 0 bases; J trimming: 4 bases; junction bases outside the gene matches: 4. CDR3 size: 16 residues. The CDR3 coding sequence is TGTGCCAGCAGCCAAGAAGCGGGGGGGCTCCCAGATACGCAGTATTTT. Its translation: CASSQEAGGLPDTQYF.

This chain joins TRBV12-3 or TRBV12-4 and TRBJ1-2; 7 positions match TRBD1. V lost 10 bases to trimming and J lost 4 bases; unmatched junction nucleotides: 9. The CDR3 length is 13 residues. The CDR3 loop is CATQLDRSYGYTF. CDR3 in DNA: TGTGCCACCCAACTGGACAGGTCCTATGGCTACACCTTC.

V and J are TRBV5-1 and TRBJ2-1; possibly TRBD1 or TRBD2 for D (7 bases each). Trimming removed 4 bases from V and 10 bases from J, with 18 bases in between. The germline CDR1 and CDR2 sequences are SGHRS and YFSETQ. The CDR3 is 14 residues long. CDR3 sequence reads: CASSVAGGAREQFF. The CDR3 DNA is TGCGCCAGCAGCGTGGCAGGGGGGGCCAGAGAGCAGTTCTTC.

The chain combines TRBV18 with TRBJ2-4, with 9 bases fitting TRBD2. The CDR3 length is 17 residues. Germline V lookup: CDR1 KGHSH, CDR2 LQKENI. The junction had 7 bases not matched to a gene; V was cut back by 3 bases and J by 1 base. The CDR3 DNA follows: TGTGCCAGCTCACCTGTCCTAGCGGGAATGGCCAAAAACATTCAGTACTTC. Amino acids: CASSPVLAGMAKNIQYF.

The chain recombines TRBV5-1 with TRBJ2-7; 9 bases line up with TRBD1. The CDR3 length is 15 residues. V shed 4 bases, J shed 0 bases, and the junction held 5 bases outside the gene matches. Germline V gene sequence: CDR1 SGHRS, CDR2 YFSETQ. CDR3 residues: CASSMTGGTSYEQYF. In DNA form, the CDR3 reads TGCGCCAGCAGCATGACAGGGGGTACCTCCTACGAGCAGTACTTC.

The chain recombines TRBV7-6 with TRBJ2-3; D perhaps matches TRBD1 (6 bases). CDR1 is SGHVS and CDR2 is FNYEAQ in the germline V gene. V was pared by 6 bases and J by 2 bases, with 18 bases between. This CDR3 comprises 16 residues. The CDR3 region has the DNA TGTGCCAGCAGGTCGGGCACGGGACACGCCACAGATACGCAGTATTTT. Amino acids: CASRSGTGHATDTQYF.

The chain employs TRBV19 and TRBJ2-1, with D perhaps matching TRBD1 or TRBD2 (5 bases each). V shed 0 bases and J shed 9 bases, with 12 bases lying between them. This CDR3 spans 14 amino acids. The V gene's germline CDR1 is LNHDA and CDR2 SQIVND (reference sequence). DNA of the CDR3: TGTGCCAGTAGTATAGAGGGGGAGTGGGGTGAGCAGTTCTTC. Protein: CASSIEGEWGEQFF.

V is TRBV10-3 and J is TRBJ2-7; D tentatively reads TRBD1 or TRBD2 (5 bases each). Trimming took 4 bases from V and 0 from J, leaving 13 bases between them. From germline, CDR1 is ENHRY and CDR2 SYGVKD. CDR3 size: 15 residues. The CDR3 region is CAISADRGSSYEQYF. CDR3 DNA sequence: TGTGCCATCAGTGCAGACAGAGGGAGCTCCTACGAGCAGTACTTC.

V is TRBV20-1 and J is TRBJ2-1; 11 nucleotides match TRBD2. Germline assignment: CDR1 DFQATT and CDR2 SNEGSKA (reference sequence). The CDR3 contains 13 residues. V shed 5 bases and J 12 bases; nucleotides not matched to a gene: 9. The CDR3 nucleotides read TGCAGTGCTCCAACTCTAGCGGGGGGCTGGCAGTTCTTC. As protein: CSAPTLAGGWQFF.

This sequence joins TRBV7-9 and TRBJ1-2; no definite D call. Trimming took off 1 base at V and 2 bases at J, with 8 bases between the two ends. The germline V gene has CDR1 SEHNR and CDR2 FQNEAQ (reference sequence). CDR3 size: 14 residues. CDR3 in amino acids: CASSLESLNYGYTF. In DNA form, the CDR3 reads TGTGCCAGCAGCTTAGAGAGCCTAAACTATGGCTACACCTTC.

The V and J genes are TRBV11-2 and TRBJ2-6; D unresolved. This CDR3 has 16 amino acids. The germline V gene has CDR1 SGHAT and CDR2 FQNNGV. Between the trimmed V and J ends, which lost 2 bases and 0 bases, there was a span of 8 bases. The CDR3 is CASSLFPSSGANVLTF. The DNA of the CDR3 is TGTGCCAGCAGCTTATTCCCAAGCTCTGGGGCCAACGTCCTGACTTTC.

This clonotype was seen just once. The V gene is TRBV6-2 or TRBV6-3, the J gene TRBJ2-7; 7 bases are shared with TRBD1. Germline values: CDR1 MNHEY, CDR2 SVGEGT. This CDR3 spans 15 amino acids. With V trimmed by 6 bases and J by 3 bases, 11 bases remained unmatched. The CDR3 nucleotides read TGTGCCAGCAGGTCCGCAGGGGGTGACCTCTACGAGCAGTACTTC. Its translation is CASRSAGGDLYEQYF.